Many counts were recorded for the clone carrying this T cell receptor beta chain. The entry originates in a study of T cells in Graves' hyperthyroidism and ophthalmopathy. Study summary: Specimen type is peripheral blood, collected at initial diagnosis prior to any treatment.

Every diagnosis used clinical symptoms, serum thyroxine and TRAb, thyroid ultrasound and orbital computed tomography. The PBMCs were sourced from fresh peripheral blood (more than 9 ml). TCR beta CDR3 sequences were amplified from RNA transcripts. With the HTBI primer set, the TCR CDR3 went through a first round of RT-PCR. MiXCR was run by TCRdb on the multiplex PCR reads, yielding one entry per CDR3 protein. The sample holds about 400,000 distinct CDR3 sequences; roughly 15% are singletons and the top ten take approximately 13%. Specimen: blood. This clonotype originated in a man aged 18 to 29 with Graves' ophthalmopathy.

CDR3 amino acids: CASRIAGGTYEQYF. As DNA, the CDR3 is TGTGCCAGCAGAATAGCGGGAGGTACCTACGAGCAGTACTTC. This chain connects TRBV27 to TRBJ2-7; 10 positions agree with TRBD2. This CDR3 has 14 residues. V shed 6 bases, J shed 2 bases, and the junction held 4 bases outside the gene matches. Per germline, CDR1 MNHEY and CDR2 SMNVEV (reference sequence).